The 7 T cell receptor beta chains presented below share a single source sample, sequenced in a study of blood T cells in healthy people across ages. The use of a sample-barcoded 5' primer and a J-beta primer mix characterized a second PCR of roughly 6 to 11 cycles. TCRdb called the 5' RACE reads again in MiXCR, with one record for every CDR3 protein. The table lists 750,000 to 950,000 distinct CDR3 sequences, about 27% of them singletons, with 10% in the top ten. These data also featured in a second study, about T cells of mothers and their children.

The sample comprised blood. Source of these receptors: a woman aged 40 to 55 in good health.

Worth noting for this clonotype: A single base separates this from a much larger clone, so it may be a read error. In DNA form, the CDR3 reads TGTGCCAGCAGCTCGGACAGGGGCAATCAGCCCCGGCATTTT. It codes for CASSSDRGNQPRHF. V gene TRBV2 combines with J gene TRBJ1-5; 9 bases align to TRBD1. There are 14 residues in the CDR3. Per germline, CDR1 SNHLY and CDR2 FYNNEI.

This clonotype has ten or more counts. The rearrangement uses TRBV15 and TRBJ2-7; D is perhaps TRBD1 (6 bases). Germline V gene data show CDR1 as LNHNV and CDR2 as YYDKDF (reference sequence). The V and J ends lost 5 bases and 4 bases respectively, with 9 bases between them. There are 12 residues in the CDR3. The CDR3 bases are TGTGCCACCAGCGAGACAGGTTACGAGCAGTACTTC. It specifies CATSETGYEQYF.

This clonotype showed up many times. The chain has TRBV10-3 and TRBJ1-2, with D maybe TRBD1 (6 bases). The CDR3 has 12 amino acids. The germline CDR1 and CDR2 sequences are ENHRY and SYGVKD. Trimming cost V 10 bases and J 8 bases, with 17 bases left between them. CDR3 amino acids: CATRTAPDGYTF. CDR3 coding DNA: TGTGCCACCCGGACAGCCCCCGACGGCTACACCTTC.

The rearrangement joins TRBV5-1 to TRBJ1-2; 7 bases agree with TRBD1. Unmatched junction bases numbered 9, after V lost 1 base and J lost 9 bases. The CDR3 is 14 residues long. Germline-derived CDR1 and CDR2 are SGHRS and YFSETQ. The CDR3 DNA reads as TGCGCCAGCAGCTTGTCCTACCTGACAGGGCGCTACACCTTC. Its protein product is CASSLSYLTGRYTF.

Regarding this clonotype: Lacking the conserved final phenylalanine or tryptophan, this CDR3 likely reflects a read error. This rearrangement joins TRBV15 to TRBJ2-7; D ambiguous. This CDR3 comprises 14 residues. Germline V CDR1 and CDR2: LNHNV, YYDKDF (reference sequence). V was cut by 1 base and J by 0 bases, with 7 bases left in between. In nucleotides, the CDR3 is TGTGCCACCAGCAGAGGCCTCTACTCCTACGAGCAGTACCTC. Its protein is CATSRGLYSYEQYL.

This chain connects TRBV5-1 to TRBJ2-3; D unresolved. This CDR3 has 13 residues. The germline gives CDR1 SGHRS, CDR2 YFSETQ. Trimming removed 4 bases at V and 2 bases at J, with 8 bases between. This chain's CDR3 is CASSATLTDTQYF. The CDR3 region has the DNA TGCGCCAGCAGCGCTACACTCACAGATACGCAGTATTTT. The variable domain in full, with the rest retrieved from reference TRBV5-1 and TRBJ2-3, is KAGVTQTPRYLIKTRGQQVTLSCSPISGHRSVSWYQQTPGQGLQFLFEYFSETQRNKGNFPGRFSGRQFSNSRSEMNVSTLELGDSALYLCASSATLTDTQYFGPGTRLTVL.

This clonotype was seen repeatedly, ten times or more. This chain connects TRBV12-3 or TRBV12-4 to TRBJ2-7; D ambiguous. The CDR3 length is 11 residues. V lost 6 bases and J 4 bases, leaving 7 bases between the germline ends. The CDR3 region is CASSFGYEQYF. CDR3 coding DNA: TGTGCCAGCAGCTTCGGGTACGAGCAGTACTTC.